The 17 T cell receptor beta chains below were found in one sample sequenced in a study of identical twins' blood T cells. MiXCR, applied by TCRdb to the 5' RACE reads, yields one record per CDR3 protein. The sample has 350,000 to 450,000 distinct CDR3 sequences, 25% to 35% seen once. Sequencing was carried out using PBMCs. The receptors originated from a woman aged 18-49 years in good health.

This clonotype was counted between two and nine times. The genes are TRBV20-1 and TRBJ2-3, with D maybe TRBD2 (5 bases). The CDR3 is made up of 13 amino acids. Trimming shortened V by 5 bases and J by 4 bases, and 13 bases separated the two germline ends. Germline V gene sequence: CDR1 DFQATT, CDR2 SNEGSKA (reference sequence). The DNA for the CDR3 is TGCAGTGCTGCGGGCCCTACCTCAGATACGCAGTATTTT. Protein: CSAAGPTSDTQYF.

V is TRBV5-1 and J is TRBJ2-1; TRBD2 is a possible D gene (5 bases). Germline CDR1 SGHRS, CDR2 YFSETQ. The CDR3 length is 13 residues. The V end was cut by 4 bases, the J end by 6 bases, with 11 bases between. CDR3 protein: CASSGPGINEQFF. The CDR3 DNA reads as TGCGCCAGCAGCGGGCCGGGAATCAATGAGCAGTTCTTC.

The V gene is TRBV30, the J gene TRBJ1-2; D perhaps matches TRBD1 (5 bases). CDR3 length: 15 residues. In germline, CDR1 is GTSNPN, CDR2 SVGIG (reference sequence). Trimming stripped 0 bases from V and 3 bases from J, with 14 bases between. CDR3 sequence: CAWSVAGTNDYGYTF. The DNA for the CDR3 is TGTGCCTGGAGTGTAGCCGGGACCAACGACTATGGCTACACCTTC. The variable domain in full, with the rest retrieved from reference TRBV30 and TRBJ1-2, is SQTIHQWPATLVQPVGSPLSLECTVEGTSNPNLYWYRQAAGRGLQLLFYSVGIGQISSEVPQNLSASRPQDRQFILSSKKLLLSDSGFYLCAWSVAGTNDYGYTFGSGTRLTVV.

This clonotype has only a few counts. The genes are TRBV7-9 and TRBJ2-2; D is uncertain. The V gene's germline CDR1 is SEHNR and CDR2 FQNEAQ (reference sequence). With 6 bases removed from V and 2 bases from J, the gap between germline ends came to 13 bases. The CDR3 has 15 amino acids. The CDR3 nucleotides read TGTGCCAGCAGTTCCGTCAACACCAACACCGGGGAGCTGTTTTTT. It translates to CASSSVNTNTGELFF.

With regard to this clonotype: An end of the junction differs from the germline gene, which may be a read error. This sequence joins TRBV29-1 and TRBJ2-7; 7 bases line up with TRBD1. The V gene's germline CDR1 is SQVTM and CDR2 ANQGSEA. The CDR3 is 15 residues long. Written as DNA, the CDR3 is TGCAGCGTTGAGACCGTTGGGACAGAGACATACGGGCAGTACTTC. Its translation: CSVETVGTETYGQYF.

Turning to this clonotype: An end of the junction differs from the germline gene, which may be a read error. The chain uses TRBV18 and TRBJ1-1, with D unclear. Germline V gives CDR1 KGHSH, CDR2 LQKENI. This CDR3 has 12 amino acids. CDR3 loop: CASSWQNAEAFF. CDR3 nucleotides: TGTGCCAGCTCATGGCAGAACGCTGAAGCTTTCTTT. Filled out from reference TRBV18 and TRBJ1-1, the complete variable domain reads NAGVMQNPRHLVRRRGQEARLRCSPMKGHSHVYWYRQLPEEGLKFMVYLQKENIIDESGMPKERFSAEFPKEGPSILRIQQVVRGDSAAYFCASSWQNAEAFFGQGTRLTVV.

The V call is TRBV20-1, the J call TRBJ2-7; TRBD2 aligns across 16 bases. The CDR3 is 17 amino acids. The V segment lost 0 bases and the J segment 1 base; nucleotides outside the gene matches: 3. The germline V gene has CDR1 DFQATT and CDR2 SNEGSKA (reference sequence). In DNA form, the CDR3 reads TGCAGTGCTAGAGATGGGACTAGCGGGGGGGATTCCTACGAGCAGTACTTC. Residues: CSARDGTSGGDSYEQYF.

The rearrangement links TRBV4-2 to TRBJ2-3; the match to TRBD2 covers 9 bases. V lost 1 base to trimming and J lost 3 bases; unmatched junction nucleotides: 5. CDR1 and CDR2 (germline): LGHNA, YNFKEQ. This CDR3 is built from 16 residues. This CDR3 reads CASSQGSLAGTDTQYF. In DNA form, the CDR3 reads TGTGCCAGCAGCCAAGGCTCACTAGCGGGTACAGATACGCAGTATTTT.

This chain uses TRBV5-1 with TRBJ2-3; TRBD2 is a possible D gene (5 bases). This CDR3 comprises 16 residues. CDR1 is SGHRS and CDR2 is YFSETQ in the germline V gene. Deletions cut 4 bases from V and 5 bases from J, with 20 bases between. The CDR3, as DNA: TGCGCCAGCAGCCCGGTCACCGGACTCCGGGAAGATACGCAGTATTTT. Amino acids: CASSPVTGLREDTQYF.

The CDR3 protein is CASSQVRTVNTEAFF. The CDR3 DNA reads as TGCGCCAGCAGCCAAGTACGGACAGTGAACACTGAAGCTTTCTTT. This chain links TRBV4-3 with TRBJ1-1; tentative D call: TRBD1 (6 bases). Germline V gives CDR1 LGHNA, CDR2 YSLEER. Between the trimmed V and J ends, which lost 1 base and 0 bases, there was a span of 9 bases. The CDR3 totals 15 residues.

The CDR3 nucleotides are TGTGCCACCAGCATGGGACAGGGGGACCGAAACTATGGCTACACCTTC. As protein: CATSMGQGDRNYGYTF. This chain uses TRBV15 with TRBJ1-2, with 11 bases aligning to TRBD1. This CDR3 region has 16 residues. J lost 2 bases, V lost 4 bases, and 6 bases had no gene match. Germline V gives CDR1 LNHNV, CDR2 YYDKDF (reference sequence).

Only a few counts were recorded for this clonotype. V is TRBV18 and J is TRBJ1-1; perhaps TRBD1 as D (6 bases). The V end was cut by 2 bases, the J end by 2 bases, with 12 bases between. In germline, CDR1 is KGHSH, CDR2 LQKENI. The CDR3 totals 15 residues. CDR3 protein: CASSPKIQGNTEAFF. The CDR3 coding sequence is TGTGCCAGCTCACCAAAAATACAGGGTAACACTGAAGCTTTCTTT.

In its sample, this clonotype was seen many times. The CDR3 sequence: CASSLVWGRGGQPQHF. CDR3 sequence (DNA): TGTGCCAGCAGTTTAGTTTGGGGCAGGGGAGGTCAGCCCCAGCATTTT. The chain combines TRBV12-3 or TRBV12-4 with TRBJ1-5; D is possibly TRBD1 (6 bases). V lost 1 base and J 6 bases, leaving 16 bases between the germline ends. The CDR3 runs 16 residues.

The chain combines TRBV6-1 with TRBJ2-1; D call uncertain. This CDR3 is built from 16 residues. The germline V gene encodes CDR1 MNHNS and CDR2 SASEGT. V was trimmed by 0 bases and J by 12 bases, leaving 21 bases between them. The DNA for the CDR3 is TGTGCCAGCAGTGAAGCGATCTGGACCAGCCGACGTGGGCAGTTCTTC. This gives the protein CASSEAIWTSRRGQFF.

This chain connects TRBV27 to TRBJ2-3; TRBD1 agrees at 7 bases. Germline-derived CDR1 and CDR2 are MNHEY and SMNVEV (reference sequence). This CDR3 spans 15 amino acids. Unmatched junction bases numbered 9, after V lost 4 bases and J lost 5 bases. The CDR3 loop reads CASSSFPQGEDTQYF. CDR3 DNA sequence: TGTGCCAGCAGTTCTTTCCCCCAGGGGGAAGATACGCAGTATTTT.

V usage is TRBV9 and J usage is TRBJ2-2; the D is unclear. Germline V CDR1 and CDR2: SGDLS, YYNGEE. Between the trimmed V and J ends, which lost 0 bases and 6 bases, there was a span of 6 bases. The CDR3 extends over 13 amino acids. Here the CDR3 reads CASSVGWAGELFF. As DNA, the CDR3 is TGTGCCAGCAGCGTAGGTTGGGCCGGGGAGCTGTTTTTT.

This clonotype occurred many times. CDR3 residues: CSARDSGSEKLFF. CDR3 coding DNA: TGCAGTGCCAGGGACTCCGGGTCGGAAAAACTGTTTTTT. The chain employs TRBV20-1 and TRBJ1-4, with a weak D call TRBD1 (5 bases). The CDR3 extends over 13 amino acids. The germline V gene has CDR1 DFQATT and CDR2 SNEGSKA (reference sequence). V gave up 6 bases and J gave up 8 bases, with 16 bases separating them.